This T cell receptor (beta chain) appears in the sequencing data of a study of shared clonotypes between healthy human individuals. Study findings and constraints: Genetic and exposure-history diversity was limited by the few donors. On the whole, naive subsets had larger estimated richness than memory subsets had. Rarefaction gave evidence that sorted-subset sequencing remained incomplete despite large depth.

As defined, naive CD8 cells were CD45RO-negative and positively selected for CCR7, with terminally differentiated effector memory CD45RA+ cells excluded. Authors' analysis steps: Junction-only immunoSEQ data arrived without quality scores, meaning filtering differed. Libraries were prepared by immunoSEQ multiplex PCR; TCRdb keeps only in-frame clonotypes and omits some of them. The V and J calls and clone size are taken from that table; D and trimming were inferred from the DNA. Here the sample spans 2 million to 2.5 million clones, approximately 94% being singletons. As to this clone: Its specificity is not known.

The CDR3 consists of 14 residues. Trimming cost V 5 bases and J 3 bases, with 10 bases left between them. CDR1 is LNHNV, CDR2 YYDKDF, per germline (reference sequence). Material: naive CD8+ T cells from PBMCs. The chain links TRBV15 to TRBJ1-4; D may be TRBD1 (5 bases). The source is a man younger than 30 in good health. Some clones in this sample may be carry-over from other donors' samples. The CDR3 nucleotides read TGTGCCACCAGCGCAGGGTCGGCTAATGAAAAACTGTTTTTT. Residues: CATSAGSANEKLFF.